Listed below are T cell receptor beta chains from one sample, sequenced in a study of T-cell memory formation after mild COVID-19. MiXCR was run by TCRdb on the 5' RACE reads, yielding one entry per CDR3 protein. The sample contains roughly 400,000 distinct CDR3 sequences, about 16% of which appear only once. Material: PBMCs or a T cell subset sorted from them (not recorded which). The receptors derive from a man aged 18 to 35 who had mild COVID-19 (a few samples of this study predate the infection). Cell type and time point are not known. Both conserved end residues are part of each CDR3. The order of the fields is J gene, V gene, CDR3 protein.

>TRBJ1-2|TRBV20-1
CSATPGDRGFYGYTF
>TRBJ2-3|TRBV4-1
CASSQAARQHTDTQYF
>TRBJ1-5|TRBV4-1
CASSQDAGVGQPQHF
>TRBJ2-7|TRBV29-1
CSVVAGRSYEQYF
>TRBJ2-5|TRBV5-1
CASSLTGDGETQYF
>TRBJ1-1|TRBV13
CASSLQGIAAEAFF
>TRBJ2-3|TRBV4-3
CASSQEWGLGVADTQYF
>TRBJ2-7|TRBV21-1
CASSKVGLAGDSYEQYF
>TRBJ2-5|TRBV4-1
CASSQGPLLAGIKETQYF
>TRBJ2-3|TRBV2
CASSVSGVGDTQYF
>TRBJ1-1|TRBV7-3
CASSLTSGSTEAFF
>TRBJ2-1|TRBV19
CASSKTGGGYEQFF
>TRBJ2-7|TRBV15
CATSSDGPEQYF
>TRBJ1-1|TRBV29-1
CSEMTVNTEAFF
>TRBJ2-5|TRBV4-3
CASSQDKAGGPRETQYF
>TRBJ1-1|TRBV28
CASSCGQGWTEAFF
>TRBJ1-1|TRBV6-5
CASKLRRNTEAFF
>TRBJ2-1|TRBV6-2/TRBV6-3
CASSPGLAGGHYNEQFF
>TRBJ2-2|TRBV6-2/TRBV6-3
CASSYTVGTLQTGELFF
>TRBJ1-5|TRBV4-1
CDSSQGGTGEQPQHF
>TRBJ2-1|TRBV25-1
CASSSLEDRADNEQFF
>TRBJ1-1|TRBV7-8
CASSLDSAEAFF
>TRBJ2-2|TRBV2
CASKKGTTGELFF
>TRBJ1-1|TRBV5-1
CASSPQTANTEAFF
>TRBJ2-5|TRBV11-2
CASSPTISGGVETQYF
>TRBJ2-7|TRBV6-5
CASSPRDTRYEQYF
>TRBJ1-6|TRBV11-2
CASSLQGSSPLHF
>TRBJ2-4|TRBV30
CAWSVKGPATKNIQYF
>TRBJ1-1|TRBV6-2/TRBV6-3
CASSYDSGPNTEAFF
>TRBJ2-3|TRBV18
CASSPQATDTQYF
>TRBJ1-3|TRBV4-3
CASSQVGQLGNTIYF
>TRBJ2-1|TRBV20-1
CSARTGAPYNEQFF
>TRBJ2-7|TRBV30
CAWSLGYEQYF
>TRBJ1-1|TRBV5-1
CASSLRGSGNEAFF
>TRBJ2-1|TRBV10-1
CASSERGGPYNEQFF
>TRBJ1-2|TRBV4-2
CASSQGDRGLVNYGYTF
>TRBJ2-1|TRBV29-1
CSVDGIAGSLYNEQFF
>TRBJ2-7|TRBV11-2
CASLTGLEEQYF
>TRBJ1-1|TRBV7-9
CASSIVPTEAFF
>TRBJ2-6|TRBV6-5
CASSYSLEGSGANVLTF
>TRBJ2-7|TRBV29-1
CSFRGTSAYEQYF
>TRBJ1-1|TRBV7-6
CASSYGQGGDTEAFF
>TRBJ1-2|TRBV20-1
CSAQAPTGPMSYTF
>TRBJ2-7|TRBV7-9
CASSFDPYEQYF